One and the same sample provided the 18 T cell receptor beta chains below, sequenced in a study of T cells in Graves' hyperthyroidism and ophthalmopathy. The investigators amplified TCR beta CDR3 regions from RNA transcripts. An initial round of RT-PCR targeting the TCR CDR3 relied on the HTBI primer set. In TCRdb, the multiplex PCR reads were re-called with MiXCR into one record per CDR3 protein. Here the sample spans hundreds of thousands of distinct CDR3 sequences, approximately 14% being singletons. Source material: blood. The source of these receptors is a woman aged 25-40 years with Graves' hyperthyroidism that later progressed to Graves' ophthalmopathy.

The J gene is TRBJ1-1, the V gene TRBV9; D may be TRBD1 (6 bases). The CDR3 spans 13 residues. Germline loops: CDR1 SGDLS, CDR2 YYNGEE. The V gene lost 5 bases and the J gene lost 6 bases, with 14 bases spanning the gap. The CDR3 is CASSLWGGPEAFF. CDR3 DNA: TGTGCCAGCAGTTTATGGGGGGGCCCTGAAGCTTTCTTT.

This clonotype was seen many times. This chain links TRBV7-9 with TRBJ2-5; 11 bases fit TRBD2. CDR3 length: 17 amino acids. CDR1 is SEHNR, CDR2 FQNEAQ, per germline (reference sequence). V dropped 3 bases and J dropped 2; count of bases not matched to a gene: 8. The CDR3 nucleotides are TGTGCCAGCAGCTTGGTACTAGCGGGAGTGGGGCAAGAGACCCAGTACTTC. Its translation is CASSLVLAGVGQETQYF.

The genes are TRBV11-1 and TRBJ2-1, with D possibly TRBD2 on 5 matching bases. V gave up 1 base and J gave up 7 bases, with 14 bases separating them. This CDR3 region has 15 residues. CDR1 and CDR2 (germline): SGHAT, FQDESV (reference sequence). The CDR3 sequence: CASSLGQLEMNEQFF. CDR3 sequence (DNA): TGTGCCAGCAGCTTAGGTCAACTAGAAATGAATGAGCAGTTCTTC. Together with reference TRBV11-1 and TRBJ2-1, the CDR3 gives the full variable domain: EAEVAQSPRYKITEKSQAVAFWCDPISGHATLYWYRQILGQGPELLVQFQDESVVDDSQLPKDRFSAERLKGVDSTLKIQPAELGDSAMYLCASSLGQLEMNEQFFGPGTRLTVL.

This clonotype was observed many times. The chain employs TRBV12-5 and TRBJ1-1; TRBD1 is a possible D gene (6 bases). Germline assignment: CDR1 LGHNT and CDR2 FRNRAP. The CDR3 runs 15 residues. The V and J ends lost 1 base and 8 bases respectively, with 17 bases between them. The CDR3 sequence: CASGLGAGASGEAFF. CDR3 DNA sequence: TGTGCTAGTGGTTTGGGAGCAGGGGCCTCGGGGGAAGCTTTCTTT. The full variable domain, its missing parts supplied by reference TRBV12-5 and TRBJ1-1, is DARVTQTPRHKVTEMGQEVTMRCQPILGHNTVFWYRQTMMQGLELLAYFRNRAPLDDSGMPKDRFSAEMPDATLATLKIQPSEPRDSAVYFCASGLGAGASGEAFFGQGTRLTVV.

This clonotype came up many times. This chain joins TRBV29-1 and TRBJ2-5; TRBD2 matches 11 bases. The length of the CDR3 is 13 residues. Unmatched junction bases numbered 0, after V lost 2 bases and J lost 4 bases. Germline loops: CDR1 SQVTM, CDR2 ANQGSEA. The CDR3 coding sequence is TGCAGCGTTGAAACTAGCGGGAGAGAGACCCAGTACTTC. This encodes CSVETSGRETQYF.

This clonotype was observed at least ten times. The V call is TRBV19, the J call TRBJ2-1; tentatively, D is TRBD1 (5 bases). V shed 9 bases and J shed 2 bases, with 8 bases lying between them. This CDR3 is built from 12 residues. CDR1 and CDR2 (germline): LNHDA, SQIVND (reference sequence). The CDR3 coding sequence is TGTGCCAGCCAGGGTCCCTACAATGAGCAGTTCTTC. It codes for CASQGPYNEQFF.

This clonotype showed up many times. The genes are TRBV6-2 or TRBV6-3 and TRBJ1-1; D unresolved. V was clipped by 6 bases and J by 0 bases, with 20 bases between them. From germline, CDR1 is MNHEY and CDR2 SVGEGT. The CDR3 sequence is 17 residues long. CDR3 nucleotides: TGTGCCAGCAGCCCCCTAGATTGGGGAGAGGTGAACACTGAAGCTTTCTTT. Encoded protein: CASSPLDWGEVNTEAFF.

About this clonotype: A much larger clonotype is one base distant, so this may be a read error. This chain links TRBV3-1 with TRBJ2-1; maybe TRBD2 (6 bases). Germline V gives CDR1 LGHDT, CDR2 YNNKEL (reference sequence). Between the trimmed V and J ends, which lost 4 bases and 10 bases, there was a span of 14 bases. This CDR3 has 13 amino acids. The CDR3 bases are TGTGCCAGCAGCCGAAGCACACGGGGGGAGCAGTTCTTC. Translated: CASSRSTRGEQFF.

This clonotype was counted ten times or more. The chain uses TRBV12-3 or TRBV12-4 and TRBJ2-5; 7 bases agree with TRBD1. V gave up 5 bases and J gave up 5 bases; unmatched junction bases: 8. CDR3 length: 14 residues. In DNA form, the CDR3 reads TGTGCCAGCAGTCGCGAAGGGGGCGGGGAGACCCAGTACTTC. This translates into CASSREGGGETQYF.

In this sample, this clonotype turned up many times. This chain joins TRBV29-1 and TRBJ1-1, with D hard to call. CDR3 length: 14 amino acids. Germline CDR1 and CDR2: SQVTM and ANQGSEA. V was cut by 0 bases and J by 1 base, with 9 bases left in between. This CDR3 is CSVEDHRQNTEAFF. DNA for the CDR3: TGCAGCGTTGAAGATCATAGACAGAACACTGAAGCTTTCTTT.

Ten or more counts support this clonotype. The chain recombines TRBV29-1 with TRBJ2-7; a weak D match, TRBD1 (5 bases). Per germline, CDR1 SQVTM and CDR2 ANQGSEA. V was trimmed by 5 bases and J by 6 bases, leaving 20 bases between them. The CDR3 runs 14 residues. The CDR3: CSVPTRPGFPEQYF. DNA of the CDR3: TGCAGCGTTCCCACCCGTCCAGGGTTCCCCGAGCAGTACTTC.

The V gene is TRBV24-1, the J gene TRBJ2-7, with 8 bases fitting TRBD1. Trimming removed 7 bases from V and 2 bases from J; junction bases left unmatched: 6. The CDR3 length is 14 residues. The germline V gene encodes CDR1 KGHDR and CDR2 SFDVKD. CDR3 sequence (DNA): TGTGCCACCAGGGAGCAGGGGGCGACCTACGAGCAGTACTTC. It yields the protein CATREQGATYEQYF.

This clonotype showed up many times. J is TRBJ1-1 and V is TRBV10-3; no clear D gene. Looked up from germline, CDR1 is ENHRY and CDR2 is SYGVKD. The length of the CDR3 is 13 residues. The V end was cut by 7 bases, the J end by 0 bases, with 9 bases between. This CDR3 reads CAITAGLNTEAFF. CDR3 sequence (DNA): TGTGCCATCACCGCGGGCCTGAACACTGAAGCTTTCTTT.

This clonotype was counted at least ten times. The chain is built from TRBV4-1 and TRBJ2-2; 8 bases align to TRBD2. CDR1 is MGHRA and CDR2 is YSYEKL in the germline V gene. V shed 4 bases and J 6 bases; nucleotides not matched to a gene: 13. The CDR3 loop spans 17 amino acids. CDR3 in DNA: TGCGCCAGCAGCCCCGCCCTAGCGGGCCGAAATTCCGGGGAGCTGTTTTTT. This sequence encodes CASSPALAGRNSGELFF.

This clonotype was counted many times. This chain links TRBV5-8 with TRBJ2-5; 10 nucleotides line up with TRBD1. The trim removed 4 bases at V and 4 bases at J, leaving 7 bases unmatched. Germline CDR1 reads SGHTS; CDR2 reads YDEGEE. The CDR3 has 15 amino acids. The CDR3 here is CASSPVGTGVETQYF. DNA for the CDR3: TGTGCCAGCAGCCCTGTTGGGACAGGGGTAGAGACCCAGTACTTC.

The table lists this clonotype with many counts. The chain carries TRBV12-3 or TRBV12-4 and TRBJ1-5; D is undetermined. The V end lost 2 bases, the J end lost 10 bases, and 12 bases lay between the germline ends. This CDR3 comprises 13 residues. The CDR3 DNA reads TGTGCCAGCAGTTTAAGAGGCCCCAGCCCCCAGCATTTT. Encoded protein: CASSLRGPSPQHF.

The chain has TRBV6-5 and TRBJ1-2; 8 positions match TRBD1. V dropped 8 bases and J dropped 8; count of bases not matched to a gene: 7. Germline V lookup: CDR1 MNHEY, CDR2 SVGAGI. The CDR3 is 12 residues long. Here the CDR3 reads CASLRQGRGYTF. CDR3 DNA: TGTGCCAGCTTACGACAGGGGAGAGGCTACACCTTC.

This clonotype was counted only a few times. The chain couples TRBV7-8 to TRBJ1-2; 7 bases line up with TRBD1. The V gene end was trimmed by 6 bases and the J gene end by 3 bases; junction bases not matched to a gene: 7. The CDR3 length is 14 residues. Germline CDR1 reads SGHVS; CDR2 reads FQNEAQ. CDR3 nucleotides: TGTGCCAGCAGATCAGACAGGGATGACTATGGCTACACCTTC. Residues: CASRSDRDDYGYTF.